The entry below describes one T cell receptor beta chain. It lacks a known antigen. One base away there is no much larger clone; base qualities are not given. This sample was included in a study of OX40 agonist ivuxolimab in advanced cancers. Describing the broader study: Ivuxolimab was an agonistic, fully human IgG2 monoclonal antibody directed against OX40 (CD134), a costimulatory receptor. Intravenous ivuxolimab was administered to patients every 2 weeks at six dose levels: 0.01, 0.1, 0.3, 1.5, 3 and 10 mg/kg. Of the roughly 51 patients in dose escalation, 19 had hepatocellular carcinoma, about 15 had melanoma, 9 had renal cell carcinoma and 9 had head and neck cancer. In the dose-escalation cohort, 75% to 85% of patients were male, and the mean age was approximately 60 years with a range of roughly 23 to 79. Prior anti-PD-1, anti-PD-L1 or anti-CTLA-4 therapy was permitted, and checkpoint inhibitors had been received by under 50% of dose-escalation patients. Partial responses occurred in three dose-escalation patients: two with cutaneous melanoma and one with hepatocellular carcinoma. The point of sequencing TCRbeta in the periphery was to test whether ivuxolimab changed TCR sequence diversity and drove clonal T-cell expansion. The monotherapy dose-escalation portion (N of about 50 patients) of the phase I ivuxolimab trial is reported in the paper.

The germline V gene (reference sequence) provides CDR1 MNHEY and CDR2 SMNVEV. For this chain, trimming is 5 bases at the V end and 2 bases at the J end, and the number of junction bases without a gene match is 4. CDR3 length: 15 amino acids, cysteine to phenylalanine. The entry retains the CDR3 DNA only, 45 bases that are in frame from base 1. Patients with autoimmune disease history or receiving systemic immunosuppression were excluded from the trial. Peripheral blood for TCR sequencing was drawn from every dose cohort at baseline, at cycle 4 day 1 and at cycle 7 day 1. The samples were drawn from a first-in-human, open-label, multicenter phase I dose-escalation trial of ivuxolimab. Adults with locally advanced or metastatic melanoma, renal cell carcinoma, hepatocellular carcinoma or head and neck squamous cell carcinoma were enrolled in the trial. Before TCR sequencing, CD4+ T cells and CD8+ T cells from peripheral blood were sorted into separate populations.

To sequence the TCRbeta CDR3 region, genomic DNA was isolated from the sorted cells. The immunoSEQ Assay was used to sequence the TCRbeta CDR3 regions. Entries here come from immuneACCESS through TCRdb and include only in-frame sequences with V and J called. Some clones fail to appear in such tables; in the studies checked, an unresolved V gene covers under half of the shortfall, and the cause of the remainder is unknown. For this sample there are some 97,000 clones; about nine tenths appear just once. The ten largest clones add up to around 0.16% of the sample. General study outcomes and caveats: Which antigens the clonally expanded peripheral T cells were specific for was not determined. In the 0.1-3.0 mg/kg groups, partial responders had among the lowest normalized peripheral clonal expansion, particularly in CD8+ T cells. Low levels of normalized T-cell clonal expansion were also seen in some patients who did not respond. Clonal expansion of both CD4+ and CD8+ blood T cells was observed from baseline to week 6 at doses 0.1 to 3.0 mg/kg. After ivuxolimab, more expanded clones were found on average in CD8+ T cells than in CD4+ T cells.

The V and J segments used are TRBV27 and TRBJ2-1; 9 nucleotides in the junction match TRBD1. The input for sequencing was CD4+ or CD8+ T cells sorted from blood, taken in a trial of the OX40 agonist ivuxolimab. The sequence came from an adult with an advanced solid tumor such as melanoma, head and neck, liver or kidney cancer. The nucleotide sequence reads as follows: TGTGCCAGCAGTGAAACAGGGGGCCCCTACAATGAGCAGTTCTTC. Translated, this is CASSETGGPYNEQFF.